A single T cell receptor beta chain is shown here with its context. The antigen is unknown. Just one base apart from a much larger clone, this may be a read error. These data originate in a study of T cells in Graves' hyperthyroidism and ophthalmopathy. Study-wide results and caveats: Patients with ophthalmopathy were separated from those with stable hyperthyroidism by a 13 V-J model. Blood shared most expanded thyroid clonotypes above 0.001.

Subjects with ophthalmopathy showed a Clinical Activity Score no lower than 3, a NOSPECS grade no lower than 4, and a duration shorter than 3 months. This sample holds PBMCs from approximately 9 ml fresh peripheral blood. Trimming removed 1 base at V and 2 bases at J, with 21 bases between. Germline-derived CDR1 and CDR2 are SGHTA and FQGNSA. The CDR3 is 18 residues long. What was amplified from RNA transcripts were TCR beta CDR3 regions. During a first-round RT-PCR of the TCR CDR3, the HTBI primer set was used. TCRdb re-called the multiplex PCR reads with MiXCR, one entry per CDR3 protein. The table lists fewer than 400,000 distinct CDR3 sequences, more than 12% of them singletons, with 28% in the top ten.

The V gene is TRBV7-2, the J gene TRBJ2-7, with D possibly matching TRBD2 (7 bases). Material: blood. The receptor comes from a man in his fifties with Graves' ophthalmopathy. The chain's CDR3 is CASSLVGVGGGGPYEQYF. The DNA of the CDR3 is TGTGCCAGCAGCTTAGTGGGGGTTGGGGGGGGGGGCCCCTACGAGCAGTACTTC.